These 13 T cell receptor beta chains share one sample of origin, sequenced in a study of Graves' ophthalmopathy and Graves' hyperthyroidism. Beta-chain TCR CDR3 regions were amplified from RNA transcripts. The workflow started with a first-round RT-PCR run with HTBI primers and then moved on to a second-round multiplex PCR. TCRdb recomputed calls from the multiplex PCR reads with MiXCR, one row per CDR3 protein. The table lists 740,000 or so distinct CDR3 sequences, about 44% of them singletons. Sequences were obtained from peripheral blood. These receptors originate from an adult man with Graves' ophthalmopathy.

This clonotype turned up a few times. This sequence joins TRBV7-2 and TRBJ1-5, with D possibly matching TRBD1 (5 bases). This CDR3 has 14 residues. Germline CDR1 is SGHTA and CDR2 is FQGNSA. V lost 2 bases and J 5 bases, leaving 10 bases between the germline ends. CDR3 coding DNA: TGTGCCAGCAGCTTATTTAGCAGGGATCAGCCCCAGCATTTT. This codes for CASSLFSRDQPQHF.

The gene calls are TRBV14 and TRBJ2-2; TRBD2 matches 10 bases. Germline V gene data show CDR1 as SGHDN and CDR2 as FVKESK. After removal of 3 bases from V and 6 bases from J, the junction contained 7 bases not matched to a gene. CDR3 size: 16 residues. The CDR3 sequence: CASSHLLAGVAGELFF. CDR3 DNA sequence: TGTGCCAGCAGCCACCTTCTAGCGGGAGTCGCCGGGGAGCTGTTTTTT.

This clonotype has ten or more counts. The V call is TRBV7-9, the J call TRBJ1-2; D possibly corresponds to TRBD1 (5 bases). Per the germline V gene, CDR1 is SEHNR and CDR2 is FQNEAQ (reference sequence). This CDR3 region has 11 residues. The V gene lost 4 bases and the J gene lost 7 bases, with 7 bases spanning the gap. The CDR3 DNA follows: TGTGCCAGCAGCTCAGGGCTTGGCTACACCTTC. It codes for CASSSGLGYTF.

This clonotype was observed a handful of times. The J gene is TRBJ2-5, the V gene TRBV7-9; D may be TRBD1 (6 bases). V was pared by 3 bases and J by 5 bases, with 16 bases between. Per the germline V gene, CDR1 is SEHNR and CDR2 is FQNEAQ (reference sequence). This CDR3 region has 15 residues. The DNA for the CDR3 is TGTGCCAGCAGCTTCTCCAGGGGTAGTGCGGAGACCCAGTACTTC. This codes for CASSFSRGSAETQYF.

This clonotype was found once. A junction end diverges from the germline sequence, so it may reflect a read error. V and J are TRBV7-9 and TRBJ2-5; 13 nucleotides match TRBD2. CDR3 length: 15 amino acids. Per the germline V gene, CDR1 is SEHNR and CDR2 is FQNEAQ (reference sequence). The CDR3 nucleotides read TGTGCCGGCAGCCTCGGACTAGCGGGGGATAAGACCCAGTACTTC. Encoded protein: CAGSLGLAGDKTQYF. The entire variable domain, with the rest obtained from reference TRBV7-9 and TRBJ2-5, is as follows: DTGVSQNPRHKITKRGQNVTFRCDPISEHNRLYWYRQTLGQGPEFLTYFQNEAQLEKSRLLSDRFSAERPKGSFSTLEIQRTEQGDSAMYLCAGSLGLAGDKTQYFGPGTRLLVL.

In its sample, this clonotype was seen many times. This rearrangement joins TRBV2 to TRBJ1-2; D not certain. The CDR3 loop spans 11 amino acids. Germline V gene sequence: CDR1 SNHLY, CDR2 FYNNEI. V dropped 6 bases and J dropped 8 bases, with 10 bases sitting between them. The CDR3: CASSPQNGYTF. The DNA for the CDR3 is TGTGCCAGCAGCCCCCAGAACGGCTACACCTTC. The variable domain in full, with the rest retrieved from reference TRBV2 and TRBJ1-2, is EPEVTQTPSHQVTQMGQEVILRCVPISNHLYFYWYRQILGQKVEFLVSFYNNEISEKSEIFDDQFSVERPDGSNFTLKIRSTKLEDSAMYFCASSPQNGYTFGSGTRLTVV.

This sequence joins TRBV28 and TRBJ1-5; tentative D call: TRBD1 (5 bases). V was clipped by 6 bases and J by 2 bases, with 14 bases between them. The CDR3 contains 15 residues. The germline CDR1 and CDR2 sequences are MDHEN and SYDVKM. Written as DNA, the CDR3 is TGTGCCAGCAGCGGTGGGGGGAACGGCAATCAGCCCCAGCATTTT. Residues: CASSGGGNGNQPQHF.

The rearrangement uses TRBV10-3 and TRBJ2-5; D remains ambiguous. Trimming pared 4 bases from V and 2 bases from J, leaving 11 bases between. Germline assignment: CDR1 ENHRY and CDR2 SYGVKD. This CDR3 spans 14 amino acids. The CDR3 spells CAISASRLQETQYF. CDR3 nucleotides: TGTGCCATCAGTGCTAGTAGGTTACAAGAGACCCAGTACTTC.

The rearrangement links TRBV7-2 to TRBJ2-7, with 11 bases that match TRBD1. In germline, CDR1 is SGHTA, CDR2 FQGNSA. The V and J ends lost 6 bases and 3 bases, in that order; junction bases with no gene match: 4. The CDR3 consists of 14 residues. The chain's CDR3 is CASRRGQGGYEQYF. CDR3 in DNA: TGTGCCAGCAGGAGGGGACAGGGGGGCTACGAGCAGTACTTC.

This clonotype was recorded a few times. Its ends do not fully match the called genes, so a read error is possible. The chain combines TRBV7-8 with TRBJ1-5; 9 bases agree with TRBD1. This CDR3 contains 15 residues. Germline CDR1 reads SGHVS; CDR2 reads FQNEAQ. Here the CDR3 reads CASSQEDRGDQPQHF. The CDR3 nucleotides read TGCGCCAGCAGCCAAGAAGACAGGGGGGATCAGCCCCAGCATTTT.

The V and J genes are TRBV2 and TRBJ1-2, with TRBD1 identical over 10 bases. The ends lost 6 bases at V and 0 bases at J; junction bases unmatched: 4. Per the germline V gene, CDR1 is SNHLY and CDR2 is FYNNEI. The CDR3 extends over 15 amino acids. CDR3 sequence reads: CASRAGTGANYGYTF. For the CDR3, the DNA is TGTGCCAGCAGAGCCGGGACAGGGGCTAACTATGGCTACACCTTC.

There are many counts of this clonotype. The V call is TRBV7-8, the J call TRBJ1-2, with TRBD1 matching over 7 bases. The V and J ends lost 3 bases and 8 bases, in that order; junction bases with no gene match: 3. This CDR3 comprises 12 residues. Per the germline V gene, CDR1 is SGHVS and CDR2 is FQNEAQ. The CDR3 region has the DNA TGTGCCAGCAGCTTGAAAGGGGGCGGCTACACCTTC. It translates to CASSLKGGGYTF.

This chain connects TRBV11-2 to TRBJ1-6; 7 bases are a match to TRBD1. This CDR3 has 12 amino acids. Germline assignment: CDR1 SGHAT and CDR2 FQNNGV. Trimming took 5 bases from V and 15 from J; bases not matched to a gene: 7. The CDR3, as DNA: TGTGCCAGCAGCGTCGACAGGGCCCACCTCCACTTT. This translates into CASSVDRAHLHF. Together with reference TRBV11-2 and TRBJ1-6, the CDR3 gives the full variable domain: EAGVAQSPRYKIIEKRQSVAFWCNPISGHATLYWYQQILGQGPKLLIQFQNNGVVDDSQLPKDRFSAERLKGVDSTLKIQPAKLEDSAVYLCASSVDRAHLHFGNGTRLTVT.